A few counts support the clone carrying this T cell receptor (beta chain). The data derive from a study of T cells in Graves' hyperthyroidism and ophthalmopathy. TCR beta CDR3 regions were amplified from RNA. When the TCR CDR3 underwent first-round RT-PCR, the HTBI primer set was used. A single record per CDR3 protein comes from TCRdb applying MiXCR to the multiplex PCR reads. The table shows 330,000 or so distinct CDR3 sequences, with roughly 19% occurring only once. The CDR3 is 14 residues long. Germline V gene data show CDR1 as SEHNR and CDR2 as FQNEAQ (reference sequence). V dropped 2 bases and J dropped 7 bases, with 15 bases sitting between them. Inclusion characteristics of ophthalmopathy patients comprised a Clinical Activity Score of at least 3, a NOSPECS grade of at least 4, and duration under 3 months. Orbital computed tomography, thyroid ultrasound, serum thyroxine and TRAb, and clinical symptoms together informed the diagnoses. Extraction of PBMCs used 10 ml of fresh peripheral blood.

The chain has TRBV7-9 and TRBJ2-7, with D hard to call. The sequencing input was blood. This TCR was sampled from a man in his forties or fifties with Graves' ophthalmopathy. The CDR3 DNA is TGTGCCAGCAGCTTAAAGGCTCCCCCTGGGGAGCAGTACTTC. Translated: CASSLKAPPGEQYF.